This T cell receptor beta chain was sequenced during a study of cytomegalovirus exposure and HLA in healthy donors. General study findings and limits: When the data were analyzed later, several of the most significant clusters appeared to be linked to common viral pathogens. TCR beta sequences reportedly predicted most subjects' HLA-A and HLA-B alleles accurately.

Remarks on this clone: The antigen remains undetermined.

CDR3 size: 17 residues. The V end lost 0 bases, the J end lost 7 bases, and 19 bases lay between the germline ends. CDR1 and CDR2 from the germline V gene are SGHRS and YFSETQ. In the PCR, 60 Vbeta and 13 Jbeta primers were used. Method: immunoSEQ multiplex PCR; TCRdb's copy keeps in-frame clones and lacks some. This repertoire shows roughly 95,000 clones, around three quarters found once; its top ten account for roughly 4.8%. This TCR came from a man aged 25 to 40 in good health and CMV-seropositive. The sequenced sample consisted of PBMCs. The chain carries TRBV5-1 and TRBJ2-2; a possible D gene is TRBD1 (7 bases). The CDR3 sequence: CASSLGQGGMKVGELFF. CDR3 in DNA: TGCGCCAGCAGCTTGGGACAGGGAGGAATGAAGGTCGGGGAGCTGTTTTTT.